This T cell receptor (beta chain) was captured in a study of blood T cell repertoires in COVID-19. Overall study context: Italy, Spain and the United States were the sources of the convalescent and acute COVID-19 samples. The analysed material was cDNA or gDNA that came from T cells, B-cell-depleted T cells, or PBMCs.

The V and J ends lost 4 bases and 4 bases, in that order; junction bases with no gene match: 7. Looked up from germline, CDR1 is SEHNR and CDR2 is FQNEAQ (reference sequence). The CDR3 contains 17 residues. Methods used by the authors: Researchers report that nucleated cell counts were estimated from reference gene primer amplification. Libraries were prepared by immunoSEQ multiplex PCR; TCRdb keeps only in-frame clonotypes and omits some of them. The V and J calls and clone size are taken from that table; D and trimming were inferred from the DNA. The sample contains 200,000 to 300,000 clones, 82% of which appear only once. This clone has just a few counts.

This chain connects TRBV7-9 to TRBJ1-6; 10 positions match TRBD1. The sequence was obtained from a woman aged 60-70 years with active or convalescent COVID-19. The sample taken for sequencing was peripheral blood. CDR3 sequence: CASSYRGQGEYNSPLHF. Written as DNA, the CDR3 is TGTGCCAGCAGCTATAGAGGACAGGGGGAGTATAATTCACCCCTCCACTTT.